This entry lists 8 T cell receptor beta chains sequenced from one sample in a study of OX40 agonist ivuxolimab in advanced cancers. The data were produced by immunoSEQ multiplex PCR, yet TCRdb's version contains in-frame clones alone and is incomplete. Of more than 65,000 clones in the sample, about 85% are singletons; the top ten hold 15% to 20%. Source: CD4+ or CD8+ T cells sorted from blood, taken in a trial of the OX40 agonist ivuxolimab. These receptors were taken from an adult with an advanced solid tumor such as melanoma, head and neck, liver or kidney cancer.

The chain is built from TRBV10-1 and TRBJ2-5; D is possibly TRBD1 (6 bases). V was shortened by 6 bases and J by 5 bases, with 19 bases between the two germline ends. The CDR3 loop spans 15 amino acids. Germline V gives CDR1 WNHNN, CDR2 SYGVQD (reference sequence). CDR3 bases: TGCGCCAGCAGCAGGGGCCAGGCAGGGGACGAGACCCAGTACTTC. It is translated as CASSRGQAGDETQYF.

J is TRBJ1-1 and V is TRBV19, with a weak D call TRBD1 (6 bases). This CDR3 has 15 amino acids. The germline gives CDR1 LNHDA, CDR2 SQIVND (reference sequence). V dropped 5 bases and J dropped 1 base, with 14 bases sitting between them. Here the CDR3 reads CASSYQQGGNTEAFF. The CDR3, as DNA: TGTGCCAGTAGTTACCAACAGGGCGGGAACACTGAAGCTTTCTTT.

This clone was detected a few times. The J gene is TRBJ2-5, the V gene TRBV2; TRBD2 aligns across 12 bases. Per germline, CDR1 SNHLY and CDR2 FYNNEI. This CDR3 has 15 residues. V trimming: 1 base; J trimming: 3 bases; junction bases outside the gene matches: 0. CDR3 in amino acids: CASSEGTSGKETQYF. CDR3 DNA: TGTGCCAGCAGTGAAGGGACTAGCGGGAAAGAGACCCAGTACTTC. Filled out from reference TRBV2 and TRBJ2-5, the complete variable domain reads EPEVTQTPSHQVTQMGQEVILRCVPISNHLYFYWYRQILGQKVEFLVSFYNNEISEKSEIFDDQFSVERPDGSNFTLKIRSTKLEDSAMYFCASSEGTSGKETQYFGPGTRLLVL.

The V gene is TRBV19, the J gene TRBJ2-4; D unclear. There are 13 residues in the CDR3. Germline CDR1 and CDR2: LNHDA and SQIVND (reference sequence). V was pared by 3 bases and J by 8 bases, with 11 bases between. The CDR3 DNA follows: TGTGCCAGTAGTATTGCTAGTGGAGACATTCAGTACTTC. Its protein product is CASSIASGDIQYF.

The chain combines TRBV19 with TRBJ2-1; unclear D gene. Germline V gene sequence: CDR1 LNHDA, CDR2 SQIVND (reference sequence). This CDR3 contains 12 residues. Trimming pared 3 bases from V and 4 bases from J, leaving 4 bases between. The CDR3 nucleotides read TGTGCCAGTAGTATGCCGTACAATGAGCAGTTCTTC. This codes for CASSMPYNEQFF.

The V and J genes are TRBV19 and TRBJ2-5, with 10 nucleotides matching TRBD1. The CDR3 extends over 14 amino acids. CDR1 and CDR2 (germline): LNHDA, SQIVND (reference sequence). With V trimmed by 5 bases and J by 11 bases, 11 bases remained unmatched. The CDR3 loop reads CASSLPGQGREQYF. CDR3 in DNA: TGTGCCAGTAGTCTCCCGGGACAGGGGAGGGAGCAGTACTTC.

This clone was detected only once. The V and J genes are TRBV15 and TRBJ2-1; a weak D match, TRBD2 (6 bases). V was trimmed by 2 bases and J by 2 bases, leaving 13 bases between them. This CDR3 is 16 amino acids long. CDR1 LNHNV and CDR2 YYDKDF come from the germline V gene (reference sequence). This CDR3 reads CATSRPPSAAYNEQFF. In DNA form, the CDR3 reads TGTGCCACCAGCAGACCACCTAGCGCGGCCTACAATGAGCAGTTCTTC.

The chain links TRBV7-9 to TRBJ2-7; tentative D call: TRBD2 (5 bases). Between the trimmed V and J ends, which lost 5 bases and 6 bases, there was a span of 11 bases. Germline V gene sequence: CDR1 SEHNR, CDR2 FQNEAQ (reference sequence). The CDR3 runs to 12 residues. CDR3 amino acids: CASSRGIGEQYF. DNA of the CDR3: TGTGCCAGCAGCCGGGGTATCGGCGAGCAGTACTTC.